One and the same sample provided the 20 T cell receptor beta chains below, sequenced in a study of T cells after yellow fever vaccination. A single record per CDR3 protein comes from TCRdb applying MiXCR to the 5' RACE reads. The sample lists roughly 250,000 distinct CDR3 sequences, under 15% occurring once. The starting material was CD4+ T cells sorted from PBMCs, obtained 45 days after the yellow fever booster vaccination. These receptors all come from a man aged 25 to 45 who received the YFV17D yellow fever vaccine.

This clonotype was found a few times. The genes are TRBV7-2 and TRBJ2-1; 11 bases align to TRBD2. There are 14 residues in the CDR3. V lost 6 bases and J lost 6; bases outside the gene matches: 4. The V gene's germline CDR1 is SGHTA and CDR2 FQGNSA. The CDR3 protein is CASRPGTSGNEQFF. The CDR3 DNA is TGTGCCAGCAGACCCGGGACTAGCGGCAATGAGCAGTTCTTC.

This clonotype was seen more than once but under ten times. The rearrangement joins TRBV7-9 to TRBJ1-2; D not certain. CDR3 length: 14 residues. Trimming took 4 bases from V and 11 from J, leaving 20 bases between them. CDR1 is SEHNR, CDR2 FQNEAQ, per germline (reference sequence). The CDR3 DNA sequence: TGTGCCAGCAGCTATACGACGGAGAAAAAGGGTTACACCTTC. Amino acid sequence: CASSYTTEKKGYTF.

A few counts support this clonotype. The chain employs TRBV7-3 and TRBJ2-7; no definite D call. Germline V lookup: CDR1 SGHTA, CDR2 FQGTGA. CDR3 length: 13 amino acids. Trimming shortened V by 4 bases and J by 9 bases, and 16 bases separated the two germline ends. The DNA of the CDR3 is TGTGCCAGCAGCTCGGGCGTGGAGCGAGCGCAGTACTTC. Translating gives CASSSGVERAQYF.

V and J are TRBV7-2 and TRBJ2-7; D may be TRBD2 (5 bases). The germline gives CDR1 SGHTA, CDR2 FQGNSA. The germline V and J ends were trimmed by 4 bases and 2 bases, with 12 bases remaining between them. This CDR3 is built from 14 residues. This chain's CDR3 is CASSSSGSAYEQYF. CDR3 coding DNA: TGTGCCAGCAGCTCTTCGGGGAGCGCCTACGAGCAGTACTTC.

This sequence joins TRBV10-3 and TRBJ2-7; TRBD2 agrees at 10 bases. J lost 7 bases, V lost 2 bases, and 11 bases had no gene match. Germline V gene data show CDR1 as ENHRY and CDR2 as SYGVKD. CDR3 length equals 16 residues. CDR3 in amino acids: CAISEAQREGRVEQYF. CDR3 nucleotides: TGTGCCATCAGTGAGGCCCAGCGGGAGGGCCGGGTGGAGCAGTACTTC.

This clonotype was observed a handful of times. The V gene is TRBV10-3, the J gene TRBJ2-6, with TRBD2 matching over 8 bases. The CDR3 runs 19 residues. V dropped 3 bases and J dropped 1; count of bases not matched to a gene: 11. CDR1 and CDR2 (germline): ENHRY, SYGVKD. The CDR3 DNA follows: TGTGCCATCAGTGACGTCATCCGGGAGGGAAGGTCTGGGGCCAACGTCCTGACTTTC. Translating gives CAISDVIREGRSGANVLTF.

This clonotype turned up a few times. The rearrangement uses TRBV7-2 and TRBJ1-2; 11 bases are a match to TRBD1. J lost 7 bases, V lost 1 base, and 5 bases had no gene match. The CDR3 has 15 amino acids. The germline gives CDR1 SGHTA, CDR2 FQGNSA. This CDR3 is CASSLGGQGALGYTF. The CDR3 nucleotides are TGTGCCAGCAGCTTAGGTGGACAGGGGGCGCTTGGCTACACCTTC.

In its sample, this clonotype was seen a few times. CDR3 coding DNA: TGTGCCAGCAGCTCTGTCGGGAGGCGCTACAATGAGCAGTTCTTC. As protein: CASSSVGRRYNEQFF. The V gene is TRBV7-3, the J gene TRBJ2-1; 7 nucleotides match TRBD2. CDR3 length: 15 amino acids. The ends lost 4 bases at V and 3 bases at J; junction bases unmatched: 6. Germline CDR1 reads SGHTA; CDR2 reads FQGTGA. The variable domain in full, completed from reference TRBV7-3 and TRBJ2-1, reads GAGVSQTPSNKVTEKGKYVELRCDPISGHTALYWYRQSLGQGPEFLIYFQGTGAADDSGLPNDRFFAVRPEGSVSTLKIQRTERGDSAVYLCASSSVGRRYNEQFFGPGTRLTVL.

There are many counts of this clonotype. V is TRBV4-3 and J is TRBJ2-1; a possible D gene is TRBD2 (5 bases). Per the germline V gene, CDR1 is LGHNA and CDR2 is YSLEER. V was cut by 1 base and J by 3 bases, with 10 bases left in between. The CDR3 runs to 15 residues. The CDR3 reads CASSQGTSVYNEQFF. In nucleotides, the CDR3 is TGCGCCAGCAGCCAAGGTACTAGTGTCTACAATGAGCAGTTCTTC.

The chain recombines TRBV27 with TRBJ2-1; no firm D call. The CDR3 covers 14 residues. Germline V lookup: CDR1 MNHEY, CDR2 SMNVEV (reference sequence). The V end lost 3 bases, the J end lost 3 bases, and 9 bases lay between the germline ends. The CDR3 nucleotides read TGTGCCAGCAGTTTCTCCGGGTACTACAATGAGCAGTTCTTC. This encodes CASSFSGYYNEQFF.

This clonotype was picked up many times. The J gene is TRBJ2-7, the V gene TRBV29-1; possibly TRBD1 for D (5 bases). The germline CDR1 and CDR2 sequences are SQVTM and ANQGSEA. The V gene lost 0 bases and the J gene lost 2 bases, with 14 bases spanning the gap. The CDR3 is 15 amino acids. CDR3 bases: TGCAGCGTTGAAGATAAGGGGTCTAATGCCTACGAGCAGTACTTC. Amino acids: CSVEDKGSNAYEQYF.

The sample holds a few counts of this clonotype. The V gene is TRBV6-6, the J gene TRBJ2-5, with 8 bases lining up with TRBD2. The CDR3 is 13 residues long. With V trimmed by 5 bases and J by 4 bases, 3 bases remained unmatched. CDR1 and CDR2 from the germline V gene are MNHNY and SVGAGI (reference sequence). Here the CDR3 reads CASSRLARETQYF. The CDR3 DNA is TGTGCCAGCAGTCGACTAGCGCGAGAGACCCAGTACTTC.

This rearrangement joins TRBV5-1 to TRBJ2-3; 8 nucleotides match TRBD1. Germline values: CDR1 SGHRS, CDR2 YFSETQ. CDR3 size: 14 residues. J lost 6 bases, V lost 2 bases, and 5 bases had no gene match. CDR3 loop: CASSFPRTGDTQYF. The CDR3 nucleotides read TGCGCCAGCAGCTTCCCTAGGACAGGGGATACGCAGTATTTT. The full variable domain, in which reference TRBV5-1 and TRBJ2-3 provide the parts outside the CDR3, is KAGVTQTPRYLIKTRGQQVTLSCSPISGHRSVSWYQQTPGQGLQFLFEYFSETQRNKGNFPGRFSGRQFSNSRSEMNVSTLELGDSALYLCASSFPRTGDTQYFGPGTRLTVL.

CDR3 bases: TGTGCCAGCAGTGAACAAGGACCGAGCTCTGGGGCCAACGTCCTGACTTTC. Translated: CASSEQGPSSGANVLTF. V usage is TRBV2 and J usage is TRBJ2-6; D ambiguous. In germline, CDR1 is SNHLY, CDR2 FYNNEI. This CDR3 spans 17 amino acids. The V and J ends lost 2 bases and 0 bases respectively, with 11 bases between them.

A few counts support this clonotype. The chain combines TRBV5-1 with TRBJ2-5; D is uncertain. V gave up 0 bases and J gave up 4 bases, with 16 bases separating them. This CDR3 is 16 amino acids long. The V gene's germline CDR1 is SGHRS and CDR2 YFSETQ. DNA for the CDR3: TGCGCCAGCAGCTTGGGTGTGGCGGTGGGTGGAGAGACCCAGTACTTC. Its protein product is CASSLGVAVGGETQYF.

The chain couples TRBV7-2 to TRBJ2-2; possibly TRBD1 for D (5 bases). The CDR3 totals 16 residues. V shed 5 bases and J shed 0 bases, with 13 bases lying between them. CDR1 and CDR2 (germline): SGHTA, FQGNSA. The CDR3 bases are TGTGCCAGCAGCCTCCGACAGCTCGCGAACACCGGGGAGCTGTTTTTT. Amino acid sequence: CASSLRQLANTGELFF.

The chain has TRBV29-1 and TRBJ1-1, with D possibly TRBD1 on 6 matching bases. The germline V gene encodes CDR1 SQVTM and CDR2 ANQGSEA. V was clipped by 7 bases and J by 6 bases, with 15 bases between them. The CDR3 runs to 12 residues. The CDR3 sequence is CSGAKGGAEAFF. CDR3 coding DNA: TGCAGCGGAGCCAAGGGGGGGGCTGAAGCTTTCTTT.

This clonotype has only a few counts. The chain is built from TRBV10-3 and TRBJ1-2; 12 bases agree with TRBD1. Germline CDR1 ENHRY, CDR2 SYGVKD. This CDR3 is built from 14 residues. J was trimmed by 7 bases and V by 6 bases; bases with no gene match: 6. The CDR3 sequence: CAIRPGQGATGYTF. The CDR3 nucleotides read TGTGCCATCAGACCGGGACAGGGGGCGACTGGCTACACCTTC.

This sequence joins TRBV5-1 and TRBJ1-1, with D unclear. Germline V CDR1 and CDR2: SGHRS, YFSETQ. This CDR3 has 14 amino acids. The V end lost 2 bases, the J end lost 1 base, and 9 bases lay between the germline ends. In nucleotides, the CDR3 is TGCGCCAGCAGCTTTCAACCGACGAACACTGAAGCTTTCTTT. Encoded protein: CASSFQPTNTEAFF. Together with reference TRBV5-1 and TRBJ1-1, the CDR3 gives the full variable domain: KAGVTQTPRYLIKTRGQQVTLSCSPISGHRSVSWYQQTPGQGLQFLFEYFSETQRNKGNFPGRFSGRQFSNSRSEMNVSTLELGDSALYLCASSFQPTNTEAFFGQGTRLTVV.

In its sample, this clonotype was seen many times. The chain is built from TRBV10-3 and TRBJ1-1; D not certain. This CDR3 has 12 residues. V was pared by 3 bases and J by 6 bases, with 8 bases between. CDR1 is ENHRY and CDR2 is SYGVKD in the germline V gene. The CDR3 here is CAISDPGAEAFF. CDR3 nucleotide sequence: TGTGCCATCAGTGATCCTGGCGCTGAAGCTTTCTTT.